The entry below describes one TCR beta chain. The sample belongs to a study of CD8 T cells in Susac syndrome. The RNA input was roughly 0.45 to 1 ug, and it was reverse transcribed with random hexamers. TCRdb processed the immunoSEQ multiplex PCR reads anew with MiXCR; each CDR3 protein has one entry. Of 100,000 to 150,000 distinct CDR3 sequences listed, 90% to 95% are singletons. The CDR3 is made up of 13 amino acids. The germline V gene has CDR1 ENHRY and CDR2 SYGVKD. Germline trimming cut 7 bases from V and 6 bases from J; bases unmatched to any gene: 8. Source material: CD4+ T cells from PBMCs. This chain joins TRBV10-3 and TRBJ2-5; 7 bases match TRBD2. This TCR derives from a human donor in good health. CDR3 sequence reads: CAIKEREGKTQYF. Written as DNA, the CDR3 is TGTGCCATCAAGGAAAGGGAGGGCAAGACCCAGTACTTC.